This T cell receptor (beta chain) was profiled in a study of T cells in Graves' hyperthyroidism and ophthalmopathy. Study outcomes and limitations: Model-based prediction identified ophthalmopathy a median 6.5 months prior to its onset.

This clonotype came up a few times. Its antigen is currently unknown. The CDR3 covers 15 residues. Germline V gene sequence: CDR1 KGHSH, CDR2 LQKENI. Trimming left V 4 bases short and J 1 base short, with 13 bases between. The CDR3 regions of TCR beta were amplified from RNA transcripts. TCR CDR3 regions were first amplified by RT-PCR with HTBI primers. TCRdb redid the calling of the multiplex PCR reads with MiXCR, one entry per CDR3 protein. Altogether approximately 260,000 distinct CDR3 sequences are present, around 15% being singletons, with the ten largest covering around 30%. This receptor was obtained from a woman aged 50 to 60 with Graves' hyperthyroidism that later progressed to Graves' ophthalmopathy. This sequence joins TRBV18 and TRBJ2-5, with D uncertain. Material: blood. CDR3 DNA sequence: TGTGCCAGCTCACAAACTCAGGTGCCCCAAGAGACCCAGTACTTC. Its translation: CASSQTQVPQETQYF.